This T cell receptor beta chain was captured by sequencing in a study of blood T cell repertoires in COVID-19. Unmatched junction bases numbered 10, after V lost 6 bases and J lost 8 bases. CDR3 length: 14 residues. Germline V lookup: CDR1 LNHDA, CDR2 SQIVND (reference sequence). Some clones are missing from TCRdb's copy, which holds only in-frame ones; the method was immunoSEQ multiplex PCR. Found here are fewer than 250,000 clones, approximately 84% of them singletons; the top ten hold roughly 4%. The chain uses TRBV19 and TRBJ1-2; TRBD1 matches at 9 bases. Material for sequencing was peripheral blood. This receptor was identified in a man aged 50 to 60 with acute or convalescent COVID-19. The CDR3 region has the DNA TGTGCCAGTAGAGAGGACGGACAGGGGCCGGGCTACACCTTC. Translation: CASREDGQGPGYTF.